This entry features one T cell receptor (beta chain) sequence. CDR1 and CDR2 from the germline V gene are SGHDT and YYEEEE. V shed 4 bases, J shed 1 base, and the junction held 7 bases outside the gene matches. This CDR3 region has 15 residues. The table came from immunoSEQ multiplex PCR; TCRdb's copy has only in-frame clones and leaves some out. The table records 65,000 to 95,000 clones, just over 90% of them present only once. This entry belongs to a study of T cell changes during pregnancy in multiple sclerosis. This rearrangement joins TRBV5-6 to TRBJ2-5; 7 positions match TRBD1. The TCR sequence derives from a female donor in good health, enrolled as a control in a pregnancy study. This sample comprised peripheral blood, obtained after pregnancy. The CDR3 DNA reads as TGTGCCAGCAGCACGTGGGACAGTACCCAAGAGACCCAGTACTTC. It is translated as CASSTWDSTQETQYF.